These T cell receptor beta chains were read from a single sample in a study of shared clonotypes between healthy human individuals. Sequencing used immunoSEQ multiplex PCR; TCRdb keeps in-frame clones, though not all of them. The sample shows 2 million to 2.5 million clones, approximately 95% of them seen only once. Material: naive CD4+ T cells from PBMCs. These TCRs come from a man between 18 and 29 years old in good health. Some clones in this sample may be carry-over from other donors' samples. Each CDR3 is given with its conserved first and last residue. Each record gives: V gene, clone size, J gene, CDR3 length, CDR3 protein. Clone size appears in some rows only: once, few, many, or a class for an expanded clone.

>TRBV5-1|NA|TRBJ2-2|19
CASSYRPTGERLGRGELFF
>TRBV20-1|NA|TRBJ2-3|11
CSARQSDTQYF
>TRBV7-9|NA|TRBJ1-5|13
CASSLNARQPQHF
>TRBV27|NA|TRBJ1-1|13
CASSLSMAGRAFF
>TRBV2|NA|TRBJ2-1|14
CASSELTGRSEQFF
>TRBV30|NA|TRBJ1-4|17
CAWSDVGGRVTNEKLFF
>TRBV7-9|NA|TRBJ1-2|14
CASSLGTEGDGYTF
>TRBV4-1|NA|TRBJ2-1|20
CASSQARTSGGPRGYNEQFF
>TRBV28|few|TRBJ1-1|12
CASTEGRTEAFF
>TRBV5-1|once|TRBJ2-3|16
CASSLGADPYTDTQYF
>TRBV20-1|NA|TRBJ2-7|10
CSVKGTPPFF
>TRBV28|NA|TRBJ2-7|15
CASSLRYMVVNEQYF
>TRBV5-1|NA|TRBJ2-2|16
CASSPVVAPNTGELFF
>TRBV19|NA|TRBJ2-5|12
CASSGRGETQYF
>TRBV6-1|once|TRBJ2-7|12
CASSLWTYEQYF
>TRBV5-1|NA|TRBJ2-3|16
CASSLVTSGPVDTQYF
>TRBV7-3|NA|TRBJ2-2|13
CASRDVGAGELFF
>TRBV11-2|NA|TRBJ1-4|17
CASSPWTVGLTNEKLFF
>TRBV7-9|NA|TRBJ2-7|13
CASSLGGSHEQYF
>TRBV7-3|NA|TRBJ2-1|14
CASSPSGTNNEQFF
>TRBV19|NA|TRBJ2-7|14
CASSIASAPYEQYF
>TRBV5-6|NA|TRBJ2-2|17
CASSLGLAGLTTGELFF
>TRBV5-1|NA|TRBJ2-3|16
CASSWGLAGGPDTQYF
>TRBV5-5|NA|TRBJ1-5|14
CASSLSDRGQPQHF
>TRBV4-3|NA|TRBJ2-5|15
CASSLGAFSQETQYF
>TRBV30|NA|TRBJ1-5|13
CAWSVRPNQPQHF
>TRBV7-3|NA|TRBJ2-2|16
CASSLLPGANTGELFF
>TRBV18|NA|TRBJ2-7|15
CASSPSVDISYEQYF
>TRBV7-9|NA|TRBJ1-2|13
CASSSRTAYGYTF
>TRBV28|NA|TRBJ1-2|14
CASRLGQGNYGYTF
>TRBV28|NA|TRBJ1-1|14
CAVLGGGANTEAFF
>TRBV20-1|NA|TRBJ2-1|10
CSALRDEQFF